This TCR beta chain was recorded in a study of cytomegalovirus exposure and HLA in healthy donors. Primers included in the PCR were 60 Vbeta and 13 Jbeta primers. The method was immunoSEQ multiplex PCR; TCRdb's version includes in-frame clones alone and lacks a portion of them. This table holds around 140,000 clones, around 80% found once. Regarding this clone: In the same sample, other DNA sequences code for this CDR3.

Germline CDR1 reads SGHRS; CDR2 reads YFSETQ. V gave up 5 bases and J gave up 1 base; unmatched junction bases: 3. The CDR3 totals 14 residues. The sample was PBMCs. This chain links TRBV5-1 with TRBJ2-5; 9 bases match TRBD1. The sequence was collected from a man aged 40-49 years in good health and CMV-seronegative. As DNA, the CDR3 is TGCGCCAGCAGTTCGGGACAGGGCCAAGAGACCCAGTACTTC. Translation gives CASSSGQGQETQYF.